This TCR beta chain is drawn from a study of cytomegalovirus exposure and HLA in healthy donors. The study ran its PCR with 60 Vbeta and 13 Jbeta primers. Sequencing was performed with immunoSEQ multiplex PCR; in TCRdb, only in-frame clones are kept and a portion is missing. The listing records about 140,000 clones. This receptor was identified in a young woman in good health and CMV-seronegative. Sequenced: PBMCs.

DNA for the CDR3: TGCGCCAGCAGCCAAGACCGGGGGGGGGATCGGACTAGCGGCACAGATACGCAGTATTTT. Its protein is CASSQDRGGDRTSGTDTQYF. This chain uses TRBV4-3 with TRBJ2-3; TRBD2 matches at 9 bases. Per the germline V gene, CDR1 is LGHNA and CDR2 is YSLEER. V lost 0 bases, J lost 1 base, and 14 bases stayed unmatched. This CDR3 has 20 amino acids.